The 14 T cell receptor beta chains listed next were all sequenced from one sample in a study of cytomegalovirus exposure and HLA in healthy donors. Libraries were prepared by immunoSEQ multiplex PCR; TCRdb keeps only in-frame clonotypes and omits some of them. This sample has 150,000 or so clones, with around nine tenths found just once. Specimen: PBMCs. The receptors shown here come from a woman aged 30 to 39 in good health and CMV-seronegative.

This clone came up a few times. V gene TRBV19 combines with J gene TRBJ1-2, with D perhaps TRBD1 (6 bases). The CDR3 is 13 residues long. Germline V CDR1 and CDR2: LNHDA, SQIVND (reference sequence). Trimming stripped 6 bases from V and 8 bases from J, with 16 bases between. The CDR3 DNA is TGTGCCAGTAGCCCGGACAGAAGAAGAGGCTACACCTTC. Protein sequence: CASSPDRRRGYTF.

The chain carries TRBV27 and TRBJ2-7, with 11 bases that match TRBD1. Trimming took 8 bases from V and 6 from J; bases not matched to a gene: 12. Germline lookup yields CDR1 MNHEY and CDR2 SMNVEV (reference sequence). This CDR3 is 15 amino acids long. CDR3 protein: CASCGRGQGDFEQYF. The CDR3 DNA sequence: TGTGCCAGCTGCGGACGGGGACAGGGGGATTTCGAGCAGTACTTC.

This clone showed up just once. This chain uses TRBV27 with TRBJ1-2; a possible D gene is TRBD1 (6 bases). V lost 8 bases to trimming and J lost 0 bases, with 19 bases between them. The CDR3 spans 16 residues. Germline values: CDR1 MNHEY, CDR2 SMNVEV (reference sequence). CDR3 nucleotide sequence: TGTGCCAGCGGACAATGGACAGACCTAGCTAACTATGGCTACACCTTC. It codes for CASGQWTDLANYGYTF.

The chain links TRBV2 to TRBJ1-2; possibly TRBD1 for D (6 bases). This CDR3 has 17 amino acids. Trimming removed 4 bases at V and 2 bases at J, with 20 bases between. The germline gives CDR1 SNHLY, CDR2 FYNNEI. The CDR3 nucleotides are TGTGCCAGCAGTGTTAGACAGGTGGGTACGTTAAACTATGGCTACACCTTC. Amino acid sequence: CASSVRQVGTLNYGYTF. Filled out from reference TRBV2 and TRBJ1-2, the complete variable domain reads EPEVTQTPSHQVTQMGQEVILRCVPISNHLYFYWYRQILGQKVEFLVSFYNNEISEKSEIFDDQFSVERPDGSNFTLKIRSTKLEDSAMYFCASSVRQVGTLNYGYTFGSGTRLTVV.

The chain carries TRBV2 and TRBJ2-2; D ambiguous. The ends were cut back, 5 bases at V and 0 bases at J, with 10 bases in the middle. The length of the CDR3 is 15 residues. Germline values: CDR1 SNHLY, CDR2 FYNNEI. The CDR3 here is CASSMFRSNTGELFF. The CDR3 bases are TGTGCCAGCAGTATGTTCAGGTCGAACACCGGGGAGCTGTTTTTT.

V usage is TRBV14 and J usage is TRBJ1-6; D remains unclear. The germline gives CDR1 SGHDN, CDR2 FVKESK. The ends were cut back, 1 base at V and 9 bases at J, with 7 bases in the middle. There are 13 residues in the CDR3. The CDR3 nucleotides read TGTGCCAGCAGCCAAGTACTCGGTTCACCCCTCCACTTT. The encoded protein is CASSQVLGSPLHF.

The chain uses TRBV5-4 and TRBJ2-5, with no clear D. V lost 1 base and J 5 bases, leaving 6 bases between the germline ends. The CDR3 extends over 12 amino acids. Germline-derived CDR1 and CDR2 are SGHNT and YYREEE (reference sequence). CDR3 nucleotides: TGTGCCAGCAGCTTGTTTTCGGAGACCCAGTACTTC. It encodes CASSLFSETQYF.

V gene TRBV19 combines with J gene TRBJ2-3; TRBD2 agrees at 8 bases. Per germline, CDR1 LNHDA and CDR2 SQIVND (reference sequence). The V gene end was trimmed by 8 bases and the J gene end by 3 bases; junction bases not matched to a gene: 7. The CDR3 runs 14 residues. The CDR3 region is CASAQAGATDTQYF. The CDR3 coding sequence is TGTGCCAGTGCCCAAGCGGGAGCTACAGATACGCAGTATTTT.

V gene TRBV11-3 combines with J gene TRBJ2-1; D ambiguous. The V and J ends lost 4 bases and 4 bases respectively, with 8 bases between them. The CDR3 loop spans 13 amino acids. Per germline, CDR1 SGHNT and CDR2 YENEEA. Here the CDR3 DNA reads TGTGCCAGCAGCTCAGGAATGTACAATGAGCAGTTCTTC. Its protein product is CASSSGMYNEQFF.

This rearrangement joins TRBV4-2 to TRBJ1-1, with TRBD1 matching over 7 bases. Germline V CDR1 and CDR2: LGHNA, YNFKEQ. Unmatched junction bases numbered 6, after V lost 5 bases and J lost 0 bases. This CDR3 spans 15 amino acids. This CDR3 is CASSARQGMNTEAFF. In nucleotides, the CDR3 is TGTGCCAGCAGCGCCCGACAGGGAATGAACACTGAAGCTTTCTTT.

The chain employs TRBV29-1 and TRBJ1-1, with D maybe TRBD1 (5 bases). This CDR3 region has 13 residues. The ends were cut back, 3 bases at V and 3 bases at J, with 11 bases in the middle. The V gene's germline CDR1 is SQVTM and CDR2 ANQGSEA. The CDR3 sequence: CSVEVGGYTEAFF. The CDR3 DNA is TGCAGCGTTGAGGTCGGGGGATACACTGAAGCTTTCTTT.

Only one count was recorded for this clone. The CDR3 spells CASSLSPGVNYGYTF. DNA of the CDR3: TGTGCCAGCAGCTTGAGTCCCGGGGTGAACTATGGCTACACCTTC. The chain is built from TRBV5-6 and TRBJ1-2; no clear D gene. Germline V gene lookup returns CDR1 SGHDT and CDR2 YYEEEE. Trimming removed 1 base from V and 2 bases from J, with 12 bases in between. This CDR3 comprises 15 residues.

This clone has a single count. The gene calls are TRBV2 and TRBJ2-2, with 7 bases that match TRBD2. J lost 1 base, V lost 6 bases, and 2 bases had no gene match. The germline V gene encodes CDR1 SNHLY and CDR2 FYNNEI. CDR3 size: 14 residues. CDR3 sequence (DNA): TGTGCCAGCAGCGCGGGGGTGAACACCGGGGAGCTGTTTTTT. This encodes CASSAGVNTGELFF.

CDR3 sequence (DNA): TGTGCCAGTAGTGCCGACAGGGTTAACTATGGCTACACCTTC. This sequence encodes CASSADRVNYGYTF. J is TRBJ1-2 and V is TRBV19, with TRBD1 identical over 7 bases. The germline V gene encodes CDR1 LNHDA and CDR2 SQIVND (reference sequence). This CDR3 is built from 14 residues. The ends lost 5 bases at V and 1 base at J; junction bases unmatched: 4.